This T cell receptor (beta chain) appears in the sequencing data of a study of PD-1 blockade in classical Hodgkin lymphoma. The CDR3 is 15 residues long. The V gene's germline CDR1 is MGHDK and CDR2 SYGVNS. The junction had 6 bases not matched to a gene; V was cut back by 3 bases and J by 5 bases. TCRdb's table, derived via immunoSEQ multiplex PCR, lists solely in-frame clones and lacks some. This table holds some 26,000 clones, approximately 79% found once. Study-wide results and caveats: Some patients started nivolumab under 1 year after ASCT, and they were excluded. Relative to healthy donors, newly diagnosed patients reportedly had lower baseline TCR diversity, which was reported as lower still in relapsed/refractory patients.

The table lists this clone with a few counts. Its specificity is unknown. Time point defined: cycle 4 day 1 (C4D1), after five to seven weeks of nivolumab. Exposure to brentuximab vedotin varied, and each patient had relapsed following autologous stem cell transplantation. The CD4+ T cells used were purified from thawed PBMCs through magnetic negative selection. This chain connects TRBV25-1 to TRBJ1-5; 8 bases agree with TRBD1. Sequencing was performed on CD4+ T cells from blood, taken before the fourth cycle of nivolumab. This clonotype was sampled from a human donor with classical Hodgkin lymphoma. Here the CDR3 DNA reads TGTGCCAGCAGTGACGGACAGGGACAGCATCAGCCCCAGCATTTT. This codes for CASSDGQGQHQPQHF.